This is a list of T cell receptor beta chains from one sample in a study of Graves' ophthalmopathy and Graves' hyperthyroidism. Via MiXCR, TCRdb re-called the multiplex PCR reads, giving one row per CDR3 protein. Of about 500,000 distinct CDR3 sequences listed, under 45% are singletons. The sample was peripheral blood or thyroid tissue (not recorded which). The source is an adult man with Graves' hyperthyroidism. Both conserved end residues are part of each CDR3. D genes are given only for firm matches. Where a row states a size, it is once, few, many or the class of an expanded clone; other rows omit it.

j_call: TRBJ1-5
d_call: .
v_call: TRBV2
clone_size: .
cdr3_nt: TGTGCCAGCGGAGAAGCGGGAGGTGATCAAGAGACCCAGCATTTT
cdr3_aa: CASGEAGGDQETQHF

j_call: TRBJ2-7
d_call: .
v_call: TRBV20-1
clone_size: many
cdr3_nt: TGCAGTGCCTTATACCCGACAGGCCAGCCCGGGTACGAGCAGTACTTC
cdr3_aa: CSALYPTGQPGYEQYF

j_call: TRBJ1-5
d_call: .
v_call: TRBV20-1
clone_size: many
cdr3_nt: TGCAGTGCTCCTTACCATAGCAATCAGCCCCAGCATTTT
cdr3_aa: CSAPYHSNQPQHF

j_call: TRBJ2-5
d_call: .
v_call: TRBV7-9
clone_size: .
cdr3_nt: TGCGCCAGCAGCGTCCTAGATCGGGAGACCCAGTACTTC
cdr3_aa: CASSVLDRETQYF

j_call: TRBJ2-6
d_call: .
v_call: TRBV4-1
clone_size: .
cdr3_nt: TGCGCCAGCAGCCGGGGGACAAATGGGGCCAACGTCCTGACTTTC
cdr3_aa: CASSRGTNGANVLTF

j_call: TRBJ2-7
d_call: TRBD1
v_call: TRBV10-1
clone_size: .
cdr3_nt: TGCGCCAGCTCTGGACAGGGGCTCAACGAGCAGTACTTC
cdr3_aa: CASSGQGLNEQYF

j_call: TRBJ1-6
d_call: .
v_call: TRBV15
clone_size: .
cdr3_nt: TGTGCCACCAGCAGCCAAGAGGACAGCCCAGGGTCACCCCTCCACTTT
cdr3_aa: CATSSQEDSPGSPLHF

j_call: TRBJ1-1
d_call: .
v_call: TRBV7-6
clone_size: .
cdr3_nt: TGTGCCAGCAGCCAGCGGGACGAACACCGGGGAGCTTTCTTT
cdr3_aa: CASSQRDEHRGAFF

j_call: TRBJ2-7
d_call: .
v_call: TRBV15
clone_size: .
cdr3_nt: TGTGCCACCAGCAGCGACTCAAGCTCCTACGAGCAGTACTTC
cdr3_aa: CATSSDSSSYEQYF

j_call: TRBJ1-5
d_call: .
v_call: TRBV2
clone_size: many
cdr3_nt: TGTGCCAGCAGTGTAGGTGCAGGGTCCCAGCCCCAGCATTTT
cdr3_aa: CASSVGAGSQPQHF